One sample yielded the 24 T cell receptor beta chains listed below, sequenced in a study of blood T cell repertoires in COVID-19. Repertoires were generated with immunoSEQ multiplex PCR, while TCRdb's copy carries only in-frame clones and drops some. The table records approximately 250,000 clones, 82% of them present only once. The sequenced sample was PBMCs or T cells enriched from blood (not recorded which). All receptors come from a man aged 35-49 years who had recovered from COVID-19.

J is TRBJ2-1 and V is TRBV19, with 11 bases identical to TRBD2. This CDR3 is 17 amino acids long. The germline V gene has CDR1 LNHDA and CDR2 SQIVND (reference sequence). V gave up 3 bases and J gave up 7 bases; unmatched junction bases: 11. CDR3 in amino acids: CASSIRGLAAWGNEQFF. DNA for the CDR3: TGTGCCAGTAGTATTCGGGGACTAGCGGCCTGGGGGAATGAGCAGTTCTTC.

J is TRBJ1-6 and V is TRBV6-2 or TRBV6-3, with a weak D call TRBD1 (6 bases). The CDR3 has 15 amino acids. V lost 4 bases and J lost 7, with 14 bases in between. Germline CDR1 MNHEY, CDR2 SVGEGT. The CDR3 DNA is TGTGCCAGCAGTTCCCTGCAGGGGCTGAATTCACCCCTCCACTTT. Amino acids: CASSSLQGLNSPLHF.

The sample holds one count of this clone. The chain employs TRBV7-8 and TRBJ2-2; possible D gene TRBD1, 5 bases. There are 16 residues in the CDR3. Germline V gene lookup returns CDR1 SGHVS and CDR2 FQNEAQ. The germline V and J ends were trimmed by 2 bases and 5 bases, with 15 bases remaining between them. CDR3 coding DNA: TGTGCCAGCAGCTTATCGGCAGGGAAGAATACCGGGGAGCTGTTTTTT. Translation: CASSLSAGKNTGELFF. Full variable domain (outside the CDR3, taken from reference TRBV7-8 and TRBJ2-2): GAGVSQSPRYKVAKRGQDVALRCDPISGHVSLFWYQQALGQGPEFLTYFQNEAQLDKSGLPSDRFFAERPEGSVSTLKIQRTQQEDSAVYLCASSLSAGKNTGELFFGEGSRLTVL.

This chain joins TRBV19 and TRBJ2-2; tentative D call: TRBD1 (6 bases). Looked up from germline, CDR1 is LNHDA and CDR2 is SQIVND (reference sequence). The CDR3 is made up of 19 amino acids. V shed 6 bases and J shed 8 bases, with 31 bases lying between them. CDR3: CASSPQVLVGGPLVGELFF. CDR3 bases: TGTGCCAGTAGCCCCCAGGTCCTGGTTGGGGGCCCTTTAGTTGGGGAGCTGTTTTTT.

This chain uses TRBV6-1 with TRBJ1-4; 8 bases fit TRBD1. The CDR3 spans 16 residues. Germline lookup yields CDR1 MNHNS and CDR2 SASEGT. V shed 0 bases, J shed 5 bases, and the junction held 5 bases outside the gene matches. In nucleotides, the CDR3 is TGTGCCAGCAGTGAAGCGAGGACAGGGTTAAATGAAAAACTGTTTTTT. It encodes CASSEARTGLNEKLFF.

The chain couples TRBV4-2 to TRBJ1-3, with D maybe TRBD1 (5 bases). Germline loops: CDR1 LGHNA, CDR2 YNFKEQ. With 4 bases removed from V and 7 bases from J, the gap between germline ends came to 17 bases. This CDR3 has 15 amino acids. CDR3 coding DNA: TGTGCCAGCAGCCCAAGGGGAACAGACGCTAACACCATATATTTT. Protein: CASSPRGTDANTIYF.

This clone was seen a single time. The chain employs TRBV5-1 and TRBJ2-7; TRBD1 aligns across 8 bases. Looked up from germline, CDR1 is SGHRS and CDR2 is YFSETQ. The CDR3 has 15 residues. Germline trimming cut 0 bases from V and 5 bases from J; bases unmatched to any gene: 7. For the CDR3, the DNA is TGCGCCAGCAGCTTGGCCGGGACAGGCGGCCACGAGCAGTACTTC. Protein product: CASSLAGTGGHEQYF.

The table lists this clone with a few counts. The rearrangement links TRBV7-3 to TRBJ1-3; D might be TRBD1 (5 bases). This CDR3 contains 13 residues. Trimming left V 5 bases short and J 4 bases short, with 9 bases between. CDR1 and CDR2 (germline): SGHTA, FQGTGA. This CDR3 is CASSLREGNTIYF. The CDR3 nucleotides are TGTGCCAGCAGCCTCAGGGAAGGAAACACCATATATTTT.

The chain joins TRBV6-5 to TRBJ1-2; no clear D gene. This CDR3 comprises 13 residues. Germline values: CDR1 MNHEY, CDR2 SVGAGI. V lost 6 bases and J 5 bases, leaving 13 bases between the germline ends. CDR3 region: CASSPRTGYGYTF. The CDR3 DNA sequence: TGTGCCAGCAGCCCCAGGACGGGATATGGCTACACCTTC.

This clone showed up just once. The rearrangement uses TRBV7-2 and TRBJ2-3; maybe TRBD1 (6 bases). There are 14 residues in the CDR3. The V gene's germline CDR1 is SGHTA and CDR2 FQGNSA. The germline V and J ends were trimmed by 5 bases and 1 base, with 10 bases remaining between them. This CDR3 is CASSPQGRTDTQYF. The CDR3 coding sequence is TGTGCCAGCAGCCCCCAGGGGCGCACAGATACGCAGTATTTT.

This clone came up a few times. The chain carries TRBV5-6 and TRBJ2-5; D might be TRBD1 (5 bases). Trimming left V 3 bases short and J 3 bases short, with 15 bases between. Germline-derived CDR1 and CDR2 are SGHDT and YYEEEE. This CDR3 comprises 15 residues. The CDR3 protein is CASSSWAAGKETQYF. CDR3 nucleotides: TGTGCCAGCAGCTCATGGGCGGCAGGGAAAGAGACCCAGTACTTC.

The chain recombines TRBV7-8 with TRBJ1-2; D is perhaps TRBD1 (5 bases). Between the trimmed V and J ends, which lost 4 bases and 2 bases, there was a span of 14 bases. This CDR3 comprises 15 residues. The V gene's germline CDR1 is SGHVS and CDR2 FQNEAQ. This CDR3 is CASSSPGGVNYGYTF. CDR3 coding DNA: TGTGCCAGCAGCTCCCCCGGGGGAGTAAACTATGGCTACACCTTC.

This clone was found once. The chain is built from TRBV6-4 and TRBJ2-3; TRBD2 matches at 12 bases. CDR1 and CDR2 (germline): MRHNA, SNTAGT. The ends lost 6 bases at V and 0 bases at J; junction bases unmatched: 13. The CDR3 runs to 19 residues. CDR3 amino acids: CASRPMTSGGSPSTDTQYF. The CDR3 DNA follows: TGTGCCAGCAGGCCCATGACTAGCGGGGGATCACCTAGCACAGATACGCAGTATTTT.

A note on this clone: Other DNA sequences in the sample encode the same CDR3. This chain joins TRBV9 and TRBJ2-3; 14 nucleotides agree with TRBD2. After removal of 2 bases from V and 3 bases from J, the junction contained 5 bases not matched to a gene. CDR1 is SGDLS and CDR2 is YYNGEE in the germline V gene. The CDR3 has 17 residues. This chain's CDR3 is CASSVGTSGGRTDTQYF. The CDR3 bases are TGTGCCAGCAGCGTCGGGACTAGCGGGGGCCGGACAGATACGCAGTATTTT. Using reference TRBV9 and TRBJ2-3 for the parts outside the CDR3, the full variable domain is DSGVTQTPKHLITATGQRVTLRCSPRSGDLSVYWYQQSLDQGLQFLIQYYNGEERAKGNILERFSAQQFPDLHSELNLSSLELGDSALYFCASSVGTSGGRTDTQYFGPGTRLTVL.

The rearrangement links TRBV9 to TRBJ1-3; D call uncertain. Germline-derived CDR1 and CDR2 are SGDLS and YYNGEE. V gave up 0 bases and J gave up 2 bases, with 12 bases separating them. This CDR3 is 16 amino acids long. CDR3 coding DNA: TGTGCCAGCAGCGTAGAACCGGAGTACGCTGGAAACACCATATATTTT. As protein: CASSVEPEYAGNTIYF.

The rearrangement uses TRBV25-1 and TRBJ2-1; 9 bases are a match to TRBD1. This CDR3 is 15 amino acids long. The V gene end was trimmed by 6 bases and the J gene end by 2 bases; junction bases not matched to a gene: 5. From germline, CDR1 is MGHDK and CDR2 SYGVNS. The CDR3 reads CASRTGTGTYNEQFF. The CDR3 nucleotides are TGTGCCAGCAGAACCGGGACAGGGACCTACAATGAGCAGTTCTTC. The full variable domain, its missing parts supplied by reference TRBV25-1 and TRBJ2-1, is EADIYQTPRYLVIGTGKKITLECSQTMGHDKMYWYQQDPGMELHLIHYSYGVNSTEKGDLSSESTVSRIRTEHFPLTLESARPSHTSQYLCASRTGTGTYNEQFFGPGTRLTVL.

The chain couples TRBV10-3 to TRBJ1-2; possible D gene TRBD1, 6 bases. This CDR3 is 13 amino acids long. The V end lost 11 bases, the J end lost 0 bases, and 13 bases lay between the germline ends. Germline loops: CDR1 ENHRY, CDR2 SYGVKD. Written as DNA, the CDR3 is TGTGCCTCTTCAGGACAGACTAACTATGGCTACACCTTC. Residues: CASSGQTNYGYTF.

In nucleotides, the CDR3 is TGTGCCAGCAGTTTTCTTACCGGGGAGATCTACAATGAGCAGTTCTTC. Protein: CASSFLTGEIYNEQFF. The chain recombines TRBV27 with TRBJ2-1; D might be TRBD2 (5 bases). The V gene lost 3 bases and the J gene lost 3 bases, with 15 bases spanning the gap. The CDR3 covers 16 residues. Germline V gene sequence: CDR1 MNHEY, CDR2 SMNVEV (reference sequence).

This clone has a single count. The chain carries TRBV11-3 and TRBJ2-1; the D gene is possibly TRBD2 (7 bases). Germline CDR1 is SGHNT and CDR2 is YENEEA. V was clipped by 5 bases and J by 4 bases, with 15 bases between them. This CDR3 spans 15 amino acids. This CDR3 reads CASSPEGGGYNEQFF. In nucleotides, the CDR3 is TGTGCCAGCAGCCCCGAAGGGGGGGGGTACAATGAGCAGTTCTTC.

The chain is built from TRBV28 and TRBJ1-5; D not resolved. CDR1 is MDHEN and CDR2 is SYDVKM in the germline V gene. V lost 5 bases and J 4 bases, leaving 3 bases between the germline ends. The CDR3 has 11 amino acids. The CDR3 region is CASSQNQPQHF. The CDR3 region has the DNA TGTGCCAGCAGTCAGAATCAGCCCCAGCATTTT.

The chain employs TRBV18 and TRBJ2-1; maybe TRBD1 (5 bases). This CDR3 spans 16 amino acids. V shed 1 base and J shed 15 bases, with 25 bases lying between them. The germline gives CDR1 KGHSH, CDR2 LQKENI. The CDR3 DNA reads TGTGCCAGCTCACCACTTAACGCTCAGGGTGGGTTAGCTGGGTTCTTC. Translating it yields CASSPLNAQGGLAGFF.

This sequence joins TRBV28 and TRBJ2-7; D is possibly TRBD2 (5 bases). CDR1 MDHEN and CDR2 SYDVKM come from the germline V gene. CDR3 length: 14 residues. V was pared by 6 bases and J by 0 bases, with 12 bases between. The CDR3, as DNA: TGTGCCAGCAGACCCGGAGGAAACTCCTACGAGCAGTACTTC. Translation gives CASRPGGNSYEQYF.

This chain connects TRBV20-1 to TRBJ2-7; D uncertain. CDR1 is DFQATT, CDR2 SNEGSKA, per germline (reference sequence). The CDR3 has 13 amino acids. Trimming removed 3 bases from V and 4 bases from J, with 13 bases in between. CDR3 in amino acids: CSASPRQLYEQYF. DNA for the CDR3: TGCAGTGCTAGTCCCAGGCAGCTGTACGAGCAGTACTTC.

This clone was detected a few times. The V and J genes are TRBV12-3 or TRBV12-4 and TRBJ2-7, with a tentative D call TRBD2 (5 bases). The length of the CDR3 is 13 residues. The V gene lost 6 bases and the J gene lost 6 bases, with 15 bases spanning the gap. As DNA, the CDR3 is TGTGCCAGCAGAGGCAGAGGGTCTAGCGAGCAGTACTTC. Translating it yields CASRGRGSSEQYF.